The rows below give T cell receptor beta chains drawn from one sample of a study of blood T cell repertoires in COVID-19. This table comes from immunoSEQ multiplex PCR, and its TCRdb copy is limited to in-frame clones, with some not included. The sample includes 150,000 to 200,000 clones, around 80% of them seen just once. The sequenced sample consisted of peripheral blood. The receptor source for this set is a middle-aged woman with COVID-19, enrolled during active disease. Both conserved end residues are part of each CDR3. A D gene is named only where the DNA matches it firmly. Only part of the rows carry a size: once, few, many, or a class if the clone is expanded.

>11|TRBJ1-1|TRBV28|NA|NA
CASSWGLGAFF
TGTGCCAGCAGTTGGGGCTTAGGAGCTTTCTTT
>13|TRBJ1-1|TRBV12-3/TRBV12-4|NA|NA
CASSVQGNTEAFF
TGTGCCAGCAGTGTGCAGGGTAACACTGAAGCTTTCTTT
>14|TRBJ2-1|TRBV7-3|NA|TRBD2
CASSDSGRFAEQFF
TGTGCCAGCAGCGATAGCGGGAGATTTGCTGAGCAGTTCTTC
>12|TRBJ1-5|TRBV28|NA|NA
CASSPSNQPQHF
TGTGCCAGCAGCCCCTCGAATCAGCCCCAGCATTTT
>13|TRBJ2-5|TRBV12-3/TRBV12-4|NA|NA
CASTLQGAETQYF
TGTGCCAGCACCCTCCAGGGTGCGGAGACCCAGTACTTC
>15|TRBJ2-5|TRBV4-1|NA|TRBD2
CASSQAAGTGETQYF
TGCGCCAGCAGCCAAGCAGCGGGGACCGGAGAGACCCAGTACTTC
>15|TRBJ1-2|TRBV9|NA|NA
CASSVVADPNYGYTF
TGTGCCAGCAGCGTAGTGGCTGATCCTAACTATGGCTACACCTTC
>12|TRBJ1-1|TRBV29-1|once|TRBD1
CSVEWGQHVLFF
TGCAGCGTTGAATGGGGACAGCACGTCCTTTTCTTT
>17|TRBJ2-7|TRBV9|NA|TRBD1
CASSVEARAGGKGEQYF
TGTGCCAGCAGCGTAGAGGCGCGGGCAGGGGGCAAGGGCGAGCAGTACTTC
>16|TRBJ1-4|TRBV10-3|NA|NA
CAISDGRGRGAEKLFF
TGTGCCATCAGTGATGGCAGGGGAAGAGGTGCTGAAAAACTGTTTTTT
>13|TRBJ2-1|TRBV2|once|NA
CASSVQGGNEQFF
TGTGCCAGCAGTGTGCAGGGCGGCAATGAGCAGTTCTTC
>14|TRBJ1-5|TRBV6-5|NA|NA
CASSWTPSNQPQHF
TGTGCCAGCAGTTGGACACCTAGCAATCAGCCCCAGCATTTT
>14|TRBJ2-5|TRBV9|once|NA
CASSVGLGDETQYF
TGTGCCAGCAGCGTAGGACTAGGGGACGAGACCCAGTACTTC
>15|TRBJ2-7|TRBV28|NA|TRBD1
CASSLPSQGAYEQYF
TGTGCCAGCAGTTTGCCAAGCCAGGGGGCCTACGAGCAGTACTTC
>15|TRBJ2-7|TRBV9|NA|NA
CASSVGGDRAYEQYF
TGTGCCAGCAGCGTAGGGGGGGACAGAGCCTACGAGCAGTACTTC
>14|TRBJ2-2|TRBV5-1|NA|TRBD1
CASSIDRGTGELFF
TGCGCCAGCAGCATAGACAGGGGCACCGGGGAGCTGTTTTTT
>11|TRBJ1-2|TRBV20-1|NA|NA
CSAPDSYGYTF
TGCAGTGCTCCTGACAGTTATGGCTACACCTTC
>16|TRBJ1-1|TRBV5-4|once|TRBD1
CASSIRTGRMNTEAFF
TGTGCCAGCAGCATTCGGACAGGGAGAATGAACACTGAAGCTTTCTTT
>13|TRBJ2-5|TRBV5-1|few|NA
CASSFGRAETQYF
TGCGCCAGCAGCTTCGGCAGGGCAGAGACCCAGTACTTC
>12|TRBJ1-1|TRBV9|few|TRBD1
CASSGQGTEAFF
TGTGCCAGCAGTGGACAGGGCACTGAAGCTTTCTTT
>16|TRBJ2-7|TRBV24-1|NA|TRBD1
CATIKLWDSCAYEQYF
TGTGCCACCATTAAGCTTTGGGACAGCTGTGCGTACGAGCAGTACTTC
>14|TRBJ2-5|TRBV19|NA|NA
CASSPDSAQETQYF
TGTGCCAGTAGTCCAGACAGCGCCCAAGAGACCCAGTACTTC
>13|TRBJ1-2|TRBV6-1|NA|TRBD1
CASSDRGLQGYTF
TGTGCCAGCAGTGACAGGGGGCTTCAAGGCTACACCTTC
>17|TRBJ2-1|TRBV5-1|NA|TRBD2
CASSLVLGGGPNNEQFF
TGCGCCAGCAGCTTGGTCTTGGGGGGAGGGCCGAACAATGAGCAGTTCTTC
>14|TRBJ2-2|TRBV28|once|NA
CASRSQGEVGELFF
TGTGCCAGCAGGTCCCAGGGGGAGGTCGGGGAGCTGTTTTTT
>17|TRBJ2-7|TRBV27|once|NA
CASSIRLWTASPYEQYF
TGTGCCAGCAGTATACGGCTCTGGACAGCAAGTCCCTACGAGCAGTACTTC
>13|TRBJ1-2|TRBV11-2|NA|NA
CASSAQEAYGYTF
TGTGCCAGCAGCGCGCAGGAGGCCTATGGCTACACCTTC
>17|TRBJ1-1|TRBV3-1/TRBV3-2|NA|TRBD1
CASSLRTGGRGNTEAFF
TGTGCCAGCAGCCTCAGGACAGGGGGGAGGGGGAACACTGAAGCTTTCTTT
>14|TRBJ2-2|TRBV29-1|NA|NA
CSVAGTTNTGELFF
TGCAGCGTTGCCGGGACAACGAACACCGGGGAGCTGTTTTTT
>17|TRBJ1-5|TRBV27|NA|NA
CASSLRGPGARDQPQHF
TGTGCCAGCAGTTTGCGGGGCCCGGGTGCCCGAGATCAGCCCCAGCATTTT
>14|TRBJ1-4|TRBV7-9|NA|TRBD1
CASIITGGGEKLFF
TGTGCCAGCATCATTACAGGGGGCGGCGAAAAACTGTTTTTT
>16|TRBJ2-7|TRBV3-1/TRBV3-2|NA|TRBD1
CASSRAGTGRSYEQYF
TGTGCCAGCAGCCGGGCCGGGACAGGGAGATCCTACGAGCAGTACTTC
>13|TRBJ1-1|TRBV7-9|NA|NA
CASSHGASAEAFF
TGTGCCAGCAGCCACGGTGCGAGCGCTGAAGCTTTCTTT
>19|TRBJ2-1|TRBV10-1|few|TRBD2
CASSEPAGPLGLVYNEQFF
TGCGCCAGCAGTGAACCGGCTGGGCCCCTGGGACTAGTTTACAATGAGCAGTTCTTC
>15|TRBJ2-1|TRBV7-6|NA|NA
CASRESGGSYNEQFF
TGTGCCAGCAGGGAAAGTGGAGGCTCCTACAATGAGCAGTTCTTC
>14|TRBJ1-1|TRBV5-4|NA|NA
CASSLPPRVPEAFF
TGTGCCAGCAGCCTACCACCAAGAGTTCCTGAAGCTTTCTTT
>14|TRBJ1-1|TRBV19|NA|NA
CASSIMTGNTEAFF
TGTGCCAGTAGTATAATGACAGGGAACACTGAAGCTTTCTTT
>15|TRBJ2-2|TRBV3-1/TRBV3-2|once|TRBD1
CASTYRGRDTGELFF
TGTGCCAGCACATACAGGGGGCGGGACACCGGGGAGCTGTTTTTT
>14|TRBJ1-5|TRBV24-1|once|NA
CATSDFPGNQPQHF
TGTGCCACCAGTGATTTCCCGGGCAATCAGCCCCAGCATTTT
>14|TRBJ2-7|TRBV5-4|NA|TRBD2
CASSFATSPHEQYF
TGTGCCAGCAGCTTCGCGACTAGCCCCCACGAGCAGTACTTC
>18|TRBJ2-2|TRBV7-2|NA|NA
CASSPDPTSGDPPGELFF
TGTGCCAGCAGCCCAGATCCCACTAGTGGAGACCCACCCGGGGAGCTGTTTTTT
>14|TRBJ1-5|TRBV5-1|few|NA
CASSLEGPHQPQHF
TGCGCCAGCAGCTTGGAGGGGCCACATCAGCCCCAGCATTTT
>15|TRBJ2-5|TRBV2|NA|NA
CASKQGSRSVETQYF
TGTGCCAGCAAACAGGGTAGCCGGTCCGTAGAGACCCAGTACTTC
>15|TRBJ2-7|TRBV28|NA|TRBD2
CASIPSGPSSYEQYF
TGTGCCAGCATCCCTAGCGGTCCGAGCTCCTACGAGCAGTACTTC
>16|TRBJ2-3|TRBV7-8|NA|NA
CASSSRIEQSTDTQYF
TGTGCCAGCAGCTCCAGAATCGAACAAAGCACAGATACGCAGTATTTT
>16|TRBJ1-5|TRBV19|few|TRBD1
CASSIPGQGARQPQHF
TGTGCCAGTAGTATTCCGGGACAGGGGGCTCGTCAGCCCCAGCATTTT
>12|TRBJ2-3|TRBV10-3|NA|NA
CANKTCTDTQYF
TGTGCCAACAAAACCTGTACAGATACGCAGTATTTT
>17|TRBJ2-7|TRBV28|NA|TRBD1
CAVQGALKERALYEQYF
TGTGCCGTCCAGGGGGCGCTTAAAGAAAGAGCCCTCTACGAGCAGTACTTC
>13|TRBJ2-3|TRBV27|NA|NA
CASSYPRADTQYF
TGTGCCAGCAGTTACCCGCGGGCAGATACGCAGTATTTT
>14|TRBJ1-1|TRBV6-1|NA|NA
CASSEEVGQGEAFF
TGTGCCAGCAGTGAAGAGGTGGGGCAGGGGGAAGCTTTCTTT
>15|TRBJ1-4|TRBV19|once|NA
CASTKFRGANEKLFF
TGTGCCAGTACCAAGTTCCGGGGGGCGAATGAAAAACTGTTTTTT
>13|TRBJ2-1|TRBV5-4|NA|NA
CASSSPGSAEQFF
TGTGCCAGCAGCTCGCCGGGGTCGGCCGAGCAGTTCTTC
>13|TRBJ1-2|TRBV18|NA|NA
CASSPSVIEGYTF
TGTGCCAGCTCACCGAGTGTAATTGAAGGCTACACCTTC
>14|TRBJ2-5|TRBV27|NA|TRBD1
CASKQGAWGETQYF
TGTGCCTCAAAGCAGGGGGCTTGGGGAGAGACCCAGTACTTC
>16|TRBJ2-7|TRBV6-5|NA|TRBD1
CASSYSTGTGNYEQYF
TGTGCCAGCAGTTACTCGACCGGGACAGGGAATTACGAGCAGTACTTC